This T cell receptor (beta chain) was recovered during a study of shared clonotypes between healthy human individuals. Findings of the study overall: Clonotypes that were shared across a handful of donors made up roughly 5% of naive CD4 clonotypes. Larger richness was generally estimated for naive than memory subsets. Among donors, the sharing of clonotypes was expected to be influenced by sequencing depth.

CDR1 is MNHEY and CDR2 is SVGAGI in the germline V gene. V shed 2 bases and J shed 0 bases, with 10 bases lying between them. CDR3 size: 15 residues. This clone has only one observation. The antigen is not known. Assay used: immunoSEQ multiplex PCR; TCRdb lists only in-frame clones, some missing. There are roughly 2.6 million clones in the sample; about 92% occur only once, and around 0.15% lies in the top ten. The chain combines TRBV6-5 with TRBJ1-2, with D unclear. The TCR comes from a man between 18 and 29 years old in good health. The specimen sequenced was naive CD4+ T cells sorted from blood. The subset here: CD45RA+ positively selected. The CDR3 is CASSYAHRPNYGYTF. In nucleotides, the CDR3 is TGTGCCAGCAGTTACGCGCACCGCCCTAACTATGGCTACACCTTC.